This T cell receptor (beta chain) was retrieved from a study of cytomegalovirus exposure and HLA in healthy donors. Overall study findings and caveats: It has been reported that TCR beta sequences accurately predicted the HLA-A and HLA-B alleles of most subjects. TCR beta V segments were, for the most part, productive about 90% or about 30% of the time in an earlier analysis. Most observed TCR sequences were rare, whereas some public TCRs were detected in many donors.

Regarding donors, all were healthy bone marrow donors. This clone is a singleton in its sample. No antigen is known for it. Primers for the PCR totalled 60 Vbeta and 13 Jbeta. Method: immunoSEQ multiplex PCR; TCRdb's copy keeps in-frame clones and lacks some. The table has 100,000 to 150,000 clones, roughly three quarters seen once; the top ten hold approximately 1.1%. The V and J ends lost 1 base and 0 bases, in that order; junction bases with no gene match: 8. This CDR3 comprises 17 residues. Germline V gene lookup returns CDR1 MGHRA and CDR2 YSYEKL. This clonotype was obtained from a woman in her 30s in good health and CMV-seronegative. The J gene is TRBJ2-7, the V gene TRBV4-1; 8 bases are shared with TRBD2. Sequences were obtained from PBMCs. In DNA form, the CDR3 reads TGCGCCAGCAGCCAAGTAACTAGCGGACCCAGCTCCTACGAGCAGTACTTC. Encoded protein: CASSQVTSGPSSYEQYF.